This TCR beta chain appears in the sequencing data of a study of regulatory T cells in long-lasting Graves disease (dated by TCRdb to the early 2020s). At the level of the whole study: Antithyroid drugs had been taken for less than 3 months by newly diagnosed Graves' disease patients. This study used TCR sequencing and RNA sequencing of peripheral blood to compare persistent Graves' disease patients against newly diagnosed Graves' disease patients. The study took place in China and was registered as a clinical trial. A total of 33 samples were covered by TCR sequencing, comprising some 13 persistent and roughly 20 newly diagnosed Graves' disease patients. What the work shows at the level of the full study, not this receptor alone: Compared with newly diagnosed patients, patients with persistent Graves' disease had lower TCR Shannon entropy and fewer highly expanded clones, which suggests clonal expansion. The authors noted that the small sample size was a limitation that may lower accuracy. More public clonotypes were shared among persistent patients (over 2,500) than among newly diagnosed patients (roughly 1,000). Sequencing and analysis were restricted to the TCR beta chain. The study examined only peripheral blood because the primary lesion, thyroid tissue, could not be accessed.

Many counts were recorded for this clonotype. Its specific antigen is unknown. No much larger clone exists at a distance of one base, and base qualities are not known. Libraries came from multiplex PCR. The sample was run on an Illumina HiSeq 4000. iRepertoire HTBI primers and Arm-PCR amplification of CDR3 regions were used to construct TCR beta libraries. Gel purification was performed on PCR products prior to sequencing. The original methods were these. Gene usage analysis of CDR3 amino acid clonotypes relied on the roughly 60 TRBV and around 13 TRBJ segments identified across samples. Filtered high-quality paired reads were merged into contigs using COPE and FqMerger. Contigs were aligned with BLAST to IMGT TRBV, TRBD and TRBJ reference genes, and CDR3 was defined per IMGT. Any clonotype with a frequency above 0.1% was classified as a highly expanded clone. Repertoire diversity was measured by Shannon entropy, and V-J evenness by the Gini coefficient. A clonotype found in more than one individual was treated as public. The raw public data were reprocessed by TCRdb itself: fastp quality trimming at Q25, MiXCR clonotype calling, in-frame beta chains only. Identical CDR3 proteins give one entry, which carries the most common genes and DNA. These V and J calls originate from TCRdb's pipeline instead of the authors' own analysis. Across this sample there are approximately 540,000 distinct CDR3 sequences, with about 12% seen only once. The ten largest clones capture over 7% of the sample.

In the paper's terms, the time point label means: newly diagnosed GD, antithyroid drugs for less than 3 months. For both TCR sequencing and RNA sequencing, RNA was extracted from PBMCs in TRIzol. The diagnosis of Graves' disease followed American Thyroid Association guidelines. Patients were recruited from an endocrinology department in Xi'an, China. Each patient gave 7 to 9.5 milliliters of peripheral blood, collected in an EDTA anticoagulant tube. Ficoll Paque Plus density gradient separation was used to isolate PBMCs, and no further T cell sorting was performed. An Agilent 2100 Bioanalyzer and agarose gel were used to check RNA quality, and a NanoDrop 2000 was used to measure RNA concentration. These data were likewise used in another study, on T cells in Graves' hyperthyroidism and ophthalmopathy. The second source states: Stable Graves' hyperthyroidism was defined as the absence of progression to ophthalmopathy over 18 months of follow-up. Hyperthyroidism patients were newly diagnosed, with disease duration under 2 months, and aged 18 to 65 years. Patients with uncontrolled infections, other autoimmune diseases, pregnancy or lactation were excluded. Diagnoses were established on the basis of clinical symptoms, serum thyroxine and TRAb, thyroid ultrasound, and orbital computed tomography. The TCR CDR3 was subjected to a first round of RT-PCR using the HTBI primer set and the Qiagen OneStep RT-PCR kit. Most expanded thyroid clonotypes (frequency above 0.001) were also detected in blood, suggesting blood repertoires may reflect thyroid immune responses. A model built on a 13 V-J signature distinguished ophthalmopathy from stable hyperthyroidism, reaching 87.88% sensitivity and around 82% specificity in cross-validation and 80%/75% in testing. In validation, the model predicted progression to ophthalmopathy a median of about 6.8 months before onset, with roughly 70% sensitivity and roughly 73% specificity. To identify distinguishing TCR V-J signatures, a discovery cohort of 90 to 100 patients was used, comprising 40 to 45 with Graves' ophthalmopathy and about 59 with stable Graves' hyperthyroidism. An independent validation cohort of about 20 hyperthyroidism patients and 17 patients who later progressed to ophthalmopathy tested prospective prediction of ophthalmopathy. The 80 to 100 discovery patients were randomly divided into training and test sets at a 7:3 ratio. In addition, the study compared T-cell repertoires in thyroid tissue and in blood from five or six Graves' hyperthyroidism patients. After blood sampling, hyperthyroidism patients were treated with methimazole at a starting dose of 30 mg daily, and ophthalmopathy patients were treated with high-dose intravenous methylprednisolone. The libraries were constructed in a second round of multiplex PCR and then size-selected and purified. The libraries were sequenced on an Illumina HiSeq2000 using paired-end 100 bp reads. SOAPnuke was used to process the raw data, with reads discarded if the reads contained adapters or uncalled bases, had a mean Phred below 15, or lacked an exact constant-primer or identifier match. High-quality paired reads were merged using COPE v1.2.5, and each unique nucleotide sequence was defined as a clonotype. Clonotypes were aligned to IMGT TRBV, TRBD and TRBJ reference segments using MiTCR v1.1. Only V-J combinations with frequency above 0.0001, covering 99.2% of repertoires, were analysed. The TCS score was defined as F50 (clonal expansion) divided by E x V (chaos), with BLOSUM62-based TCRdist calculated between CDR3 peptides within each V-J. Welch's t-statistics and random forest reduced 450 to 600 V-J features to around 14, which were used in a naive Bayes classifier (R e1071). No statistical method was used to set the sample size in advance, and investigators knew the group allocation. TCR Vbeta CDR3 sequencing of 135 peripheral blood samples (approximately 44 ophthalmopathy, over 70 hyperthyroidism and roughly 17 progressor patients) is reported in the paper.

Specimen: peripheral blood mononuclear cells (PBMCs), collected at new diagnosis, from a patient treated with antithyroid drugs. This TCR was recovered from a woman in her twenties or thirties with Graves disease. Donor details come from another sample of the same person, matched by shared clones.

The DNA is as follows: TGCAGTGCTGAGATTCCAGGGGGCGGGTCATCCCTCCACTTT. Translated, it gives CSAEIPGGGSSLHF. Recombination connected TRBV20-1 to TRBJ1-6; 8 of the junction bases match TRBD1. CDR1 is given as DFQATT and CDR2 as SNEGSKA, both from the germline V gene (reference sequence). The CDR3 spans 14 residues, from the cysteine through the phenylalanine. Of all the DNA, just the CDR3 is kept, 42 bases in frame from base 1. Compared with germline, V lacks 5 bases and J lacks 14 bases; bases without a gene match: 14.